A selection of T cell receptor beta chains follows, all from one sample in a study of OX40 agonist ivuxolimab in advanced cancers. Assay: immunoSEQ multiplex PCR; the TCRdb copy retains only in-frame clones and omits some. In the table there are about 92,000 clones, around nine tenths of which are singletons. The sequencing used CD4+ or CD8+ T cells sorted from blood, collected in a trial of the OX40 agonist ivuxolimab. The receptor set was obtained from an adult with an advanced solid tumor such as melanoma, head and neck, liver or kidney cancer. CDR3s include the opening cysteine and the closing phenylalanine or tryptophan. D genes are given only for firm matches. Not all rows give a size; the values are once, few, many and, for expanded clones, a class.

D gene	V gene	clone size	J gene	CDR3 length	CDR3 protein	CDR3 DNA
.	TRBV6-5	once	TRBJ2-5	14	CASTKAGARETQYF	TGTGCCAGCACAAAAGCCGGGGCTCGAGAGACCCAGTACTTC
TRBD1	TRBV13	.	TRBJ2-1	17	CASSSLGQGAGYNEQFF	TGTGCCAGCAGCTCCCTTGGACAGGGGGCGGGTTACAATGAGCAGTTCTTC
TRBD2	TRBV5-6	.	TRBJ2-1	14	CASSFPGLAGVQFF	TGTGCCAGCAGCTTCCCGGGACTAGCGGGAGTGCAGTTCTTC
TRBD2	TRBV6-5	.	TRBJ2-3	15	CASRDSGASTDTQYF	TGTGCCAGCAGGGATAGCGGGGCTAGCACAGATACGCAGTATTTT
.	TRBV6-1	.	TRBJ2-7	14	CASSSPGTPYEQYF	TGTGCCAGCAGTTCCCCCGGGACCCCTTACGAGCAGTACTTC
TRBD1	TRBV5-1	.	TRBJ2-7	15	CASSPGQGGRYEQYF	TGCGCCAGCAGCCCTGGACAGGGGGGGAGGTACGAGCAGTACTTC
.	TRBV7-3	.	TRBJ2-3	15	CASSTWGLSTDTQYF	TGTGCCAGCAGCACGTGGGGACTTTCCACAGATACGCAGTATTTT
TRBD2	TRBV19	.	TRBJ2-3	15	CASSRSSGRTDTQYF	TGTGCCAGTAGTCGTTCCAGCGGGAGAACAGATACGCAGTATTTT
.	TRBV30	.	TRBJ1-5	13	CAWSNGNNQPQHF	TGTGCCTGGAGTAATGGGAACAATCAGCCCCAGCATTTT
.	TRBV5-4	.	TRBJ2-1	15	CASSLEVGGLNEQFF	TGTGCCAGCAGCTTGGAAGTGGGGGGTCTGAATGAGCAGTTCTTC
.	TRBV4-2	.	TRBJ2-7	13	CASSMEGPYEQYF	TGTGCCAGCAGCATGGAGGGCCCGTACGAGCAGTACTTC
.	TRBV7-6	.	TRBJ2-5	15	CASSLSPNQRETQYF	TGTGCCAGCAGCTTAAGCCCAAACCAACGAGAGACCCAGTACTTC
TRBD2	TRBV18	once	TRBJ2-2	19	CASSPVDATSGRNTGELFF	TGTGCCAGCTCACCAGTTGATGCGACTAGCGGGAGGAACACCGGGGAGCTGTTTTTT
.	TRBV18	.	TRBJ2-7	15	CASSIQGPSYYEQYF	TGTGCCAGCTCAATCCAAGGACCGTCGTACTACGAGCAGTACTTC
.	TRBV11-2	.	TRBJ2-5	16	CASSLDAGLVGETQYF	TGTGCCAGCAGCTTAGATGCAGGGTTGGTGGGAGAGACCCAGTACTTC
TRBD1	TRBV10-3	.	TRBJ2-2	16	CAISESDRGTAGELFF	TGTGCCATCAGTGAGTCGGACAGGGGGACGGCCGGGGAGCTGTTTTTT
.	TRBV6-5	.	TRBJ2-7	13	CATRGGIVLEQYF	TGTGCCACCCGAGGGGGTATCGTTCTCGAGCAGTACTTC
TRBD2	TRBV5-1	.	TRBJ2-7	15	CASSFGWEGRYEQYF	TGCGCCAGCAGCTTTGGGTGGGAGGGGCGGTACGAGCAGTACTTC
TRBD2	TRBV11-1	.	TRBJ2-3	15	CASSRTSAPLDTQYF	TGTGCCAGCAGCCGGACTAGCGCGCCTTTAGATACGCAGTATTTT
.	TRBV19	.	TRBJ2-1	14	CASSINEGRPEQFF	TGTGCCAGTAGTATTAACGAGGGACGTCCTGAGCAGTTCTTC
.	TRBV29-1	.	TRBJ2-5	12	CSVQGDQETQYF	TGCAGCGTGCAGGGTGACCAAGAGACCCAGTACTTC
.	TRBV15	once	TRBJ2-1	15	CATSRLPGGGHEQFF	TGTGCCACCAGCAGATTGCCAGGGGGGGGGCATGAGCAGTTCTTC
TRBD1	TRBV7-8	.	TRBJ2-2	15	CASSVQGAHTGELFF	TGTGCCAGCAGCGTGCAGGGGGCACACACCGGGGAGCTGTTTTTT
TRBD1	TRBV7-2	.	TRBJ1-5	15	CASSRTGGPGQPQHF	TGTGCCAGCAGCCGTACAGGGGGCCCAGGGCAGCCCCAGCATTTT
TRBD2	TRBV5-1	.	TRBJ2-5	13	CASAGTSQETQYF	TGCGCCAGCGCGGGGACTAGTCAAGAGACCCAGTACTTC
.	TRBV11-2	.	TRBJ2-2	18	CASSSQVGGGPNTGELFF	TGTGCCAGCAGCTCCCAAGTTGGGGGGGGGCCGAACACCGGGGAGCTGTTTTTT
.	TRBV28	.	TRBJ2-7	16	CASSFSFGLASYEQYF	TGTGCCAGCAGTTTCTCATTCGGTCTAGCGTCCTACGAGCAGTACTTC
TRBD1	TRBV5-5	.	TRBJ2-6	18	CASSSRATGATGANVLTF	TGTGCCAGCAGCTCGAGGGCGACAGGGGCTACTGGGGCCAACGTCCTGACTTTC
TRBD2	TRBV28	.	TRBJ2-3	15	CASSWAGGRTDTQYF	TGTGCCAGCAGTTGGGCGGGAGGGCGCACAGATACGCAGTATTTT
.	TRBV6-1	.	TRBJ1-3	14	CASSERYSGNTIYF	TGTGCCAGCAGTGAGCGTTACTCTGGAAACACCATATATTTT
TRBD1	TRBV13	.	TRBJ1-1	16	CASSFAKTGVGTEAFF	TGTGCCAGCAGCTTCGCTAAGACAGGGGTGGGCACTGAAGCTTTCTTT
.	TRBV7-2	.	TRBJ2-3	14	CASSRLGLADTQYF	TGTGCCAGCAGCCGCCTCGGCTTGGCGGATACGCAGTATTTT
TRBD2	TRBV29-1	.	TRBJ2-1	16	CSVDLSPSGSHDEQFF	TGCAGCGTTGATCTGAGTCCCAGCGGGAGTCACGATGAGCAGTTCTTC
.	TRBV4-2	.	TRBJ2-6	15	CASSPGPSGANVLTF	TGTGCCAGCAGCCCCGGTCCCTCTGGGGCCAACGTCCTGACTTTC
TRBD2	TRBV19	.	TRBJ2-1	19	CASSITSRTSGRAGREQFF	TGTGCCAGTAGTATAACAAGCCGGACTAGCGGGAGGGCCGGTCGTGAGCAGTTCTTC
TRBD1	TRBV11-3	.	TRBJ2-7	15	CASSFRGTGEYEQYF	TGTGCCAGCAGCTTCCGAGGGACAGGGGAATACGAGCAGTACTTC
TRBD1	TRBV7-2	.	TRBJ2-5	17	CASSFSLGVGGGGTQYF	TGTGCCAGCAGCTTTTCTCTGGGTGTAGGGGGCGGAGGGACCCAGTACTTC
.	TRBV11-3	once	TRBJ2-3	14	CASSLGGRTDTQYF	TGTGCCAGCAGCTTAGGTGGGCGCACAGATACGCAGTATTTT
.	TRBV19	.	TRBJ1-5	17	CASSMGGVQASNQPQHF	TGTGCCAGTAGTATGGGAGGAGTACAGGCTAGCAATCAGCCCCAGCATTTT
.	TRBV7-2	.	TRBJ2-7	16	CASSPPGGLGGYEQYF	TGTGCCAGCAGCCCTCCCGGGGGCCTGGGGGGTTACGAGCAGTACTTC
.	TRBV5-8	once	TRBJ1-5	13	CASSSGVRQPQHF	TGTGCCAGCAGCTCGGGAGTGCGGCAGCCCCAGCATTTT
.	TRBV27	.	TRBJ2-5	13	CASSSGVRETQYF	TGTGCCAGCAGTTCCGGGGTGCGGGAGACCCAGTACTTC
TRBD2	TRBV7-9	.	TRBJ2-2	14	CASSLLAGHGELFF	TGTGCCAGCAGCCTACTAGCGGGACACGGGGAGCTGTTTTTT
.	TRBV4-2	.	TRBJ1-4	17	CASSQTSGGRTNEKLFF	TGTGCCAGCAGCCAGACAAGTGGCGGTCGAACTAATGAAAAACTGTTTTTT
TRBD2	TRBV7-9	.	TRBJ2-1	19	CASSPSVRASGSSYNEQFF	TGTGCCAGCAGCCCCTCGGTTCGGGCTAGCGGAAGCTCCTACAATGAGCAGTTCTTC
TRBD2	TRBV7-9	.	TRBJ2-1	16	CASSQHGTSGYNEQFF	TGTGCCAGCAGCCAGCATGGGACTAGCGGCTACAATGAGCAGTTCTTC
TRBD2	TRBV7-9	once	TRBJ2-1	15	CASSWTSGNNNEQFF	TGTGCCAGCAGCTGGACTAGCGGGAACAACAATGAGCAGTTCTTC
TRBD1	TRBV6-5	.	TRBJ1-5	14	CASSNRDRFQPQHF	TGTGCCAGCAGTAACCGGGACAGGTTCCAGCCCCAGCATTTT
.	TRBV15	.	TRBJ1-1	14	CATSRDAGGTEAFF	TGTGCCACCAGCAGAGATGCAGGAGGTACTGAAGCTTTCTTT
.	TRBV4-3	.	TRBJ2-3	14	CASSQQTSADTQYF	TGCGCCAGCAGCCAGCAGACTAGTGCAGATACGCAGTATTTT
.	TRBV14	.	TRBJ1-3	16	CASSSLGAVSGNTIYF	TGTGCCAGCAGCTCGTTGGGAGCCGTCTCTGGAAACACCATATATTTT
.	TRBV29-1	.	TRBJ2-5	13	CSVVWTVKETQYF	TGCAGCGTTGTCTGGACAGTAAAAGAGACCCAGTACTTC
.	TRBV7-9	.	TRBJ2-7	13	CASSLVMGGEQYF	TGTGCCAGCAGCTTAGTTATGGGGGGTGAGCAGTACTTC